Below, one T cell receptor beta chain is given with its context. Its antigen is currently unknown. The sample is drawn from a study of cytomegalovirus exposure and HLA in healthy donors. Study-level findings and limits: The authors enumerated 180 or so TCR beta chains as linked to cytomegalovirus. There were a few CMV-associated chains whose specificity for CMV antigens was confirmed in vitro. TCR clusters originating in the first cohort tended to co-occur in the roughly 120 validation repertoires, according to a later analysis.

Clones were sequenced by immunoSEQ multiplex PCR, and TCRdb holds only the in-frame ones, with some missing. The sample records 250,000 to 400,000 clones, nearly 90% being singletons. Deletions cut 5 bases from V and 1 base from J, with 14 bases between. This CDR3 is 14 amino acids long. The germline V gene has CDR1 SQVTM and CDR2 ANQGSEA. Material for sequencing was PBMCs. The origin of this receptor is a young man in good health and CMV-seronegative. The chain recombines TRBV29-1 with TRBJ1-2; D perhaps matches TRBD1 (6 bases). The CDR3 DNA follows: TGCAGCGTTTTCAAGCCGGGACATAACTATGGCTACACCTTC. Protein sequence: CSVFKPGHNYGYTF.